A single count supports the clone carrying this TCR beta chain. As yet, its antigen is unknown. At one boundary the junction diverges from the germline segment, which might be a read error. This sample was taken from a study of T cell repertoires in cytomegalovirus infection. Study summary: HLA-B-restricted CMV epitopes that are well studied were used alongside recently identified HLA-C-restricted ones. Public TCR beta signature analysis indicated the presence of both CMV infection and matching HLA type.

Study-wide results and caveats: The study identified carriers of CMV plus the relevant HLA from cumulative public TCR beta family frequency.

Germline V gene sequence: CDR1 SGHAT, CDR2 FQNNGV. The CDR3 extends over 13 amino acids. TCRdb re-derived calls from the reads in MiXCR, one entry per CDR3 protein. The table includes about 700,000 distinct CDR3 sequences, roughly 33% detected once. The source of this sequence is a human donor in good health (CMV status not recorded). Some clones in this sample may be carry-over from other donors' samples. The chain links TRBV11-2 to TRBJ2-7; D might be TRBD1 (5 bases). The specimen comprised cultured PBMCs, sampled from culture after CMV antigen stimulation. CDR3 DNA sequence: TGTACCAGCAAGGGGTCCTCCTCTGCCGAGCAGTACTTC. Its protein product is CTSKGSSSAEQYF.